Given below is one TCR beta chain in context. These data originate in a study of control samples from healthy donors and cancer patients. Sequenced by immunoSEQ multiplex PCR; TCRdb stores in-frame clones only, minus some. The table includes over 50,000 clones, around 90% detected once. The sequencing sample was made of blood. This receptor was obtained from a man over 45 in good health.

CDR3: CASSSLGQGAHQPQHF. The CDR3 coding sequence is TGTGCCAGCAGTTCGCTAGGACAGGGGGCGCATCAGCCCCAGCATTTT. The chain is built from TRBV27 and TRBJ1-5; 11 bases are shared with TRBD1. Germline CDR1 and CDR2: MNHEY and SMNVEV (reference sequence). The CDR3 is made up of 16 amino acids. V was clipped by 4 bases and J by 5 bases; unmatched bases: 7.